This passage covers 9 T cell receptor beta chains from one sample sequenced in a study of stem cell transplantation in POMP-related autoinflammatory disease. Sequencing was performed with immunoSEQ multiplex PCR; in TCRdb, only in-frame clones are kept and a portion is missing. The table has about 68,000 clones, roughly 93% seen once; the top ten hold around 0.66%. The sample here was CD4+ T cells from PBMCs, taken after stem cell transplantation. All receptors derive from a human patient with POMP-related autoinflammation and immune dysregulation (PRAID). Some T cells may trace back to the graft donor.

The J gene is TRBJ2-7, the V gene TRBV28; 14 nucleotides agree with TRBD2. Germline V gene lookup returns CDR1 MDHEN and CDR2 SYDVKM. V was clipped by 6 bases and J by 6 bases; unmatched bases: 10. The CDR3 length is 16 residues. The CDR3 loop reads CASRGPGTSGRGEQYF. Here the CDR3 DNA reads TGTGCCAGCAGGGGACCTGGGACTAGCGGGAGAGGCGAGCAGTACTTC.

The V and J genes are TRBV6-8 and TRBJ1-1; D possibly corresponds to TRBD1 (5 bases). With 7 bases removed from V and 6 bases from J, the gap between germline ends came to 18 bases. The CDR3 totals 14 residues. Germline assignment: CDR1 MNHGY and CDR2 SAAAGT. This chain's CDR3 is CASNFDRTKAEAFF. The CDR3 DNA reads TGTGCCAGCAATTTTGACAGAACTAAGGCTGAAGCTTTCTTT.

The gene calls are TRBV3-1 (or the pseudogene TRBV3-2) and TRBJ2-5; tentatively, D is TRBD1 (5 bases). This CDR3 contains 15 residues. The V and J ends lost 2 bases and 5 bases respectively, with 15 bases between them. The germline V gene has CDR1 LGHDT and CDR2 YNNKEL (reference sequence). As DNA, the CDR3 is TGTGCCAGCAGCCAATTTGGGGCTAGTCCCGAGACCCAGTACTTC. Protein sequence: CASSQFGASPETQYF.

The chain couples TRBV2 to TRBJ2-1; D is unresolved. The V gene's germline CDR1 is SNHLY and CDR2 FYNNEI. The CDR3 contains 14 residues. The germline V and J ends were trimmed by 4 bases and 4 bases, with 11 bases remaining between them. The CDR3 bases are TGTGCCAGCAGTGGACCCTCCCTTTACAATGAGCAGTTCTTC. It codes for CASSGPSLYNEQFF. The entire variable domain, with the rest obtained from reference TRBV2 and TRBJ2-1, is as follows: EPEVTQTPSHQVTQMGQEVILRCVPISNHLYFYWYRQILGQKVEFLVSFYNNEISEKSEIFDDQFSVERPDGSNFTLKIRSTKLEDSAMYFCASSGPSLYNEQFFGPGTRLTVL.

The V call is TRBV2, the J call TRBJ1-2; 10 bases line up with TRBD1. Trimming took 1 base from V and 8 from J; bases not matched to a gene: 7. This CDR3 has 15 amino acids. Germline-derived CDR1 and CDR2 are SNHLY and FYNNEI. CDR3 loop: CASSEERTGGPGYTF. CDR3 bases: TGTGCCAGCAGTGAAGAGAGGACAGGGGGGCCCGGCTACACCTTC. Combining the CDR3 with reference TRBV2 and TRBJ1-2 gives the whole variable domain EPEVTQTPSHQVTQMGQEVILRCVPISNHLYFYWYRQILGQKVEFLVSFYNNEISEKSEIFDDQFSVERPDGSNFTLKIRSTKLEDSAMYFCASSEERTGGPGYTFGSGTRLTVV.

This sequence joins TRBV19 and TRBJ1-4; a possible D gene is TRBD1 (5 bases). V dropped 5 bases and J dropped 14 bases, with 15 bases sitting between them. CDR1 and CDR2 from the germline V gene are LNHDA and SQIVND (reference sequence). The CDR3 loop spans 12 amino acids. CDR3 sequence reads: CASSPQGMRLFF. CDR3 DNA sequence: TGTGCCAGTAGTCCCCAGGGAATGCGGCTGTTTTTT.

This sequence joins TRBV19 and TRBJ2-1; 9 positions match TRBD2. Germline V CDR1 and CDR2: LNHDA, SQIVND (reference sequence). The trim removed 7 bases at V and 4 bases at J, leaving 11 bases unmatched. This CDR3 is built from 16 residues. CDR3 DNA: TGTGCCAGTATCGAAGGAGCGGGGGGAAATTACAATGAGCAGTTCTTC. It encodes CASIEGAGGNYNEQFF.

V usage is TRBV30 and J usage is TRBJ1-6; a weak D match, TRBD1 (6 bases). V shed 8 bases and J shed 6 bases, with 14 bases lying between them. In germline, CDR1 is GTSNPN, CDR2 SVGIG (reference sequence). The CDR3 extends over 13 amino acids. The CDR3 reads CATRGAVNSPLHF. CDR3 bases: TGTGCCACAAGGGGGGCAGTTAATTCACCCCTCCACTTT.

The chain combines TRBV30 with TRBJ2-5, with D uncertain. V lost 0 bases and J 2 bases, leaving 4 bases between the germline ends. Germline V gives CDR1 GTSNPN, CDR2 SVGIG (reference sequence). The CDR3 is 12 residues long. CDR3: CAWSVVQETQYF. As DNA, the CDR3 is TGTGCCTGGAGTGTGGTTCAAGAGACCCAGTACTTC.